These 26 T cell receptor beta chains came from one sample sequenced in a study of vaccination effects on CD4 cells after COVID-19. Prior to sequencing, the ViraFEST assay stimulated PBMC with viral peptide pools, which expanded the antigen-specific CD4+ T cells. An approximately 10-day culture period preceded the isolation of CD4+ T cells. Vaccination of participants consisted of two doses of either the BNT162b2 or mRNA-1273 vaccine. What these receptors recognize is not known. The protocol was immunoSEQ multiplex PCR, while the TCRdb copy is restricted to in-frame clones and leaves out a portion. The table records around 32,000 clones, about 70% of them present only once. This specimen consisted of CD4+ T cells from PBMCs cultured with HCoV-229E spike peptides, obtained after COVID-19 vaccination. Source of these receptors: a human donor who received a COVID-19 vaccine.

This clone was found a few times. The V and J genes are TRBV9 and TRBJ1-3; D remains unclear. Deletions cut 3 bases from V and 1 base from J, with 11 bases between. The V gene's germline CDR1 is SGDLS and CDR2 YYNGEE. The CDR3 length is 15 residues. CDR3: CASSDPPGSGNTIYF. The CDR3 DNA reads as TGTGCCAGCAGCGACCCACCCGGTTCTGGAAACACCATATATTTT.

The CDR3 DNA reads as TGTGCCAGCAGCCCACCCAAGGTAGGGAACACTGAAGCTTTCTTT. Protein: CASSPPKVGNTEAFF. The V and J genes are TRBV28 and TRBJ1-1; D remains ambiguous. V lost 6 bases to trimming and J lost 1 base, with 15 bases between them. The germline gives CDR1 MDHEN, CDR2 SYDVKM. The CDR3 sequence is 15 residues long.

The chain employs TRBV7-2 and TRBJ1-2; tentative D call: TRBD1 (5 bases). V was clipped by 4 bases and J by 4 bases, with 10 bases between them. The CDR3 length is 13 residues. The V gene's germline CDR1 is SGHTA and CDR2 FQGNSA. The CDR3 sequence: CASSSGGGYGYTF. CDR3 DNA: TGTGCCAGCAGCTCTGGGGGAGGCTATGGCTACACCTTC.

This clone appeared once. This chain uses TRBV2 with TRBJ2-7, with 7 bases fitting TRBD1. CDR3 length equals 15 residues. Germline lookup yields CDR1 SNHLY and CDR2 FYNNEI. Losses at the gene ends were 7 bases for V and 2 bases for J; bases not matched to a gene: 11. The CDR3 bases are TGTGCCAGCACCCACCCGGGGACAGAACCCTACGAGCAGTACTTC. Its translation: CASTHPGTEPYEQYF.

The DNA for the CDR3 is TGCGCCAGCCAACCCGGGACAGGGCTCAATGAGCAGTTCTTC. This encodes CASQPGTGLNEQFF. J is TRBJ2-1 and V is TRBV5-1; 9 nucleotides align to TRBD1. Germline CDR1 reads SGHRS; CDR2 reads YFSETQ. The CDR3 is 14 residues long. V lost 7 bases, J lost 6 bases, and 8 bases stayed unmatched.

This chain connects TRBV30 to TRBJ1-3; tentative D call: TRBD1 (5 bases). The germline V gene encodes CDR1 GTSNPN and CDR2 SVGIG (reference sequence). The CDR3 totals 13 residues. V was cut by 7 bases and J by 3 bases, with 13 bases left in between. The CDR3 bases are TGTGCCTATGGACGGGACTTTGGAAACACCATATATTTT. Translating gives CAYGRDFGNTIYF.

The V call is TRBV6-5, the J call TRBJ2-7; tentatively, D is TRBD1 or TRBD2 (6 bases each). From germline, CDR1 is MNHEY and CDR2 SVGAGI. V dropped 6 bases and J dropped 0 bases, with 12 bases sitting between them. The CDR3 totals 14 residues. This CDR3 is CASRTGAHSYEQYF. In DNA form, the CDR3 reads TGTGCCAGCAGAACGGGGGCCCACTCCTACGAGCAGTACTTC.

This chain connects TRBV4-2 to TRBJ2-7; 10 bases are shared with TRBD2. Trimming removed 4 bases from V and 12 bases from J; junction bases left unmatched: 12. Germline V gene lookup returns CDR1 LGHNA and CDR2 YNFKEQ. The CDR3 extends over 14 amino acids. As DNA, the CDR3 is TGTGCCAGCAGCCCCTCGGCTAGCGGGGGCCCTCGGTACTTC. Residues: CASSPSASGGPRYF.

The CDR3 here is CASSPQGFGTETQYF. In DNA form, the CDR3 reads TGTGCCAGCTCACCTCAGGGATTTGGTACAGAGACCCAGTACTTC. The rearrangement uses TRBV18 and TRBJ2-5; D may be TRBD1 (5 bases). Per the germline V gene, CDR1 is KGHSH and CDR2 is LQKENI. V dropped 3 bases and J dropped 4 bases, with 15 bases sitting between them. The CDR3 is made up of 15 amino acids.

The rearrangement joins TRBV9 to TRBJ2-7; D might be TRBD1 (5 bases). V lost 1 base, J lost 7 bases, and 15 bases lay in between. CDR1 is SGDLS and CDR2 is YYNGEE in the germline V gene. This CDR3 is 14 amino acids long. The CDR3 loop reads CASSVFRQGGEQYF. DNA of the CDR3: TGTGCCAGCAGCGTATTTAGGCAGGGTGGGGAGCAGTACTTC.

The CDR3 DNA reads as TGTGCCAGCAGCAAAGAGGGAAACAGGGAGGTTGAAGCTTTCTTT. Translation: CASSKEGNREVEAFF. The V call is TRBV21-1, the J call TRBJ1-1. TRBV21-1 is marked as a pseudogene. This CDR3 is built from 15 residues.

J is TRBJ2-2 and V is TRBV7-8, with D maybe TRBD2 (5 bases). The germline CDR1 and CDR2 sequences are SGHVS and FQNEAQ. The V end was cut by 5 bases, the J end by 8 bases, with 12 bases between. This CDR3 comprises 13 residues. CDR3 in amino acids: CASSQAREGELFF. The CDR3, as DNA: TGTGCCAGCAGCCAAGCCCGGGAAGGGGAGCTGTTTTTT.

This clone was counted once. V is TRBV2 and J is TRBJ2-2; 7 nucleotides match TRBD2. This CDR3 has 14 amino acids. V gave up 11 bases and J gave up 0 bases; unmatched junction bases: 6. The germline CDR1 and CDR2 sequences are SNHLY and FYNNEI. The CDR3 nucleotides are TGTGCCGGACGGGGGGACGCGAACACCGGGGAGCTGTTTTTT. Its protein product is CAGRGDANTGELFF.

V is TRBV15 and J is TRBJ1-3; 7 bases are shared with TRBD1. Trimming took 4 bases from V and 4 from J; bases not matched to a gene: 7. The CDR3 runs to 15 residues. CDR1 LNHNV and CDR2 YYDKDF come from the germline V gene (reference sequence). CDR3 amino acids: CATSISTGDGNTIYF. The CDR3 DNA is TGTGCCACCAGCATATCAACAGGGGACGGAAACACCATATATTTT.

J is TRBJ1-4 and V is TRBV5-5, with D unclear. This CDR3 has 16 amino acids. The germline gives CDR1 SGHKS, CDR2 YYEKEE (reference sequence). Trimming took off 0 bases at V and 0 bases at J, with 9 bases between the two ends. CDR3 in DNA: TGTGCCAGCAGCTTGGGGCAGGCGGCAACTAATGAAAAACTGTTTTTT. Its protein product is CASSLGQAATNEKLFF.

This clone has only a few counts. This rearrangement joins TRBV7-9 to TRBJ1-4; weak D call: TRBD1 (5 bases). The germline V and J ends were trimmed by 5 bases and 4 bases, with 14 bases remaining between them. The CDR3 is 15 amino acids. CDR1 is SEHNR and CDR2 is FQNEAQ in the germline V gene (reference sequence). In DNA, the CDR3 is TGTGCCAGCAGCCCTCAATGGGGGAATAATGAAAAACTGTTTTTT. It codes for CASSPQWGNNEKLFF.

V usage is TRBV7-7 and J usage is TRBJ1-5; 10 bases fit TRBD1. The CDR3 runs 13 residues. Germline values: CDR1 SSHAT, CDR2 FNYEAQ (reference sequence). The CDR3 coding sequence is TGTGCAGTCGGGACAGGGGGCAATCAGCCCCAGCATTTT. This translates into CAVGTGGNQPQHF.

This rearrangement joins TRBV2 to TRBJ1-5, with 9 bases fitting TRBD1. The CDR3 has 21 residues. V shed 6 bases, J shed 0 bases, and the junction held 21 bases outside the gene matches. Germline CDR1 and CDR2: SNHLY and FYNNEI. CDR3 amino acids: CASRGPFLGQGGRSSNQPQHF. In nucleotides, the CDR3 is TGTGCCAGCAGAGGACCGTTCCTGGGACAGGGAGGAAGGAGTAGCAATCAGCCCCAGCATTTT.

The gene calls are TRBV9 and TRBJ2-1, with a weak D call TRBD1 (6 bases). The germline V and J ends were trimmed by 0 bases and 6 bases, with 10 bases remaining between them. This CDR3 spans 14 amino acids. Germline values: CDR1 SGDLS, CDR2 YYNGEE. The CDR3 loop is CASSVGTATNEQFF. The CDR3 coding sequence is TGTGCCAGCAGCGTAGGGACAGCTACCAATGAGCAGTTCTTC. Variable domain in full (rest from reference TRBV9 and TRBJ2-1): DSGVTQTPKHLITATGQRVTLRCSPRSGDLSVYWYQQSLDQGLQFLIQYYNGEERAKGNILERFSAQQFPDLHSELNLSSLELGDSALYFCASSVGTATNEQFFGPGTRLTVL.

The V call is TRBV7-9, the J call TRBJ2-3, with D possibly matching TRBD1 (5 bases). The germline V gene encodes CDR1 SEHNR and CDR2 FQNEAQ (reference sequence). Trimming removed 1 base at V and 4 bases at J, with 9 bases between. CDR3 size: 14 residues. The CDR3 region has the DNA TGTGCCAGCAGCTTAGGTAGGGGTTCAGATACGCAGTATTTT. Protein: CASSLGRGSDTQYF.

This chain joins TRBV5-4 and TRBJ1-3, with a possible D match to TRBD1 (5 bases). Germline CDR1 is SGHNT and CDR2 is YYREEE (reference sequence). Trimming stripped 4 bases from V and 4 bases from J, with 15 bases between. The CDR3 extends over 15 amino acids. The CDR3 DNA reads as TGTGCCAGCAGCCCCCAGGGAGGAGCCGGAAACACCATATATTTT. Its translation is CASSPQGGAGNTIYF.

This rearrangement joins TRBV9 to TRBJ1-2; D ambiguous. Between the trimmed V and J ends, which lost 0 bases and 6 bases, there was a span of 15 bases. The CDR3 runs 15 residues. Germline-derived CDR1 and CDR2 are SGDLS and YYNGEE. CDR3 residues: CASSVGAAVWDGYTF. As DNA, the CDR3 is TGTGCCAGCAGCGTAGGCGCAGCGGTGTGGGATGGCTACACCTTC. Looking up the rest from reference TRBV9 and TRBJ1-2 gives the full variable domain: DSGVTQTPKHLITATGQRVTLRCSPRSGDLSVYWYQQSLDQGLQFLIQYYNGEERAKGNILERFSAQQFPDLHSELNLSSLELGDSALYFCASSVGAAVWDGYTFGSGTRLTVV.

The V call is TRBV6-5, the J call TRBJ2-3; 12 bases line up with TRBD2. From germline, CDR1 is MNHEY and CDR2 SVGAGI. The length of the CDR3 is 15 residues. The V and J ends lost 8 bases and 1 base, in that order; junction bases with no gene match: 4. The CDR3 region has the DNA TGTGCCAGCGGGAGGACTAGCGGGGGCACAGATACGCAGTATTTT. It yields the protein CASGRTSGGTDTQYF.

The chain is built from TRBV6-1 and TRBJ1-5; 8 positions agree with TRBD1. CDR1 MNHNS and CDR2 SASEGT come from the germline V gene. CDR3 length equals 18 residues. V was pared by 0 bases and J by 3 bases, with 10 bases of the junction left unmatched. The CDR3 DNA reads as TGTGCCAGCAGTGAAGCGGGGATAGACAGGGGACTCAATCAGCCCCAGCATTTT. Translation: CASSEAGIDRGLNQPQHF.

In DNA form, the CDR3 reads TGTGCCAGCAGCCCGCTCACAGGGAGGGCTGAAAAACTGTTTTTT. Translated, it gives CASSPLTGRAEKLFF. J is TRBJ1-4 and V is TRBV5-6; D might be TRBD1 (6 bases). This CDR3 is built from 15 residues. The germline gives CDR1 SGHDT, CDR2 YYEEEE. V lost 4 bases and J lost 7, with 17 bases in between.

This clone is classed as medium-sized. CDR3: CASSFLTYEQYF. In nucleotides, the CDR3 is TGTGCCAGCAGCTTCCTCACCTACGAGCAGTACTTC. V usage is TRBV5-4 and J usage is TRBJ2-7, with D hard to call. This CDR3 is 12 amino acids long. The V gene lost 2 bases and the J gene lost 2 bases, with 5 bases spanning the gap. Germline V CDR1 and CDR2: SGHNT, YYREEE (reference sequence).